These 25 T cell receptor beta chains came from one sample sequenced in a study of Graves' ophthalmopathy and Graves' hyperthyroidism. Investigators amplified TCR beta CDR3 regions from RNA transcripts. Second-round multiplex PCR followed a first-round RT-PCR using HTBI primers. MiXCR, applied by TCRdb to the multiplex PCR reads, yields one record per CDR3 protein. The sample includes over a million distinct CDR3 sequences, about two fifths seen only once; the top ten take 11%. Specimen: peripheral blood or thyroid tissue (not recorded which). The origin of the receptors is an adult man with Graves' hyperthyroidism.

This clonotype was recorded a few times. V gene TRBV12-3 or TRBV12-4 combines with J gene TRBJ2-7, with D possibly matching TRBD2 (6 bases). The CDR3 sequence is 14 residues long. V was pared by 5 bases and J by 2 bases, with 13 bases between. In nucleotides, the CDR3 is TGTGCCAGCAGTCGCGGGATCAGGCCCTACGAGCAGTACTTC. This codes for CASSRGIRPYEQYF.

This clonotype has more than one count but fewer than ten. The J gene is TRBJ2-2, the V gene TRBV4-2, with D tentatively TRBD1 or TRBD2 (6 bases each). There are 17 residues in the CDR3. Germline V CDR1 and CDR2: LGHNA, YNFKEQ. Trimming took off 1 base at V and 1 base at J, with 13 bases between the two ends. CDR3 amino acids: CASSQVGGVENTGELFF. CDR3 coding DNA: TGTGCCAGCAGCCAAGTCGGGGGCGTTGAGAACACCGGGGAGCTGTTTTTT.

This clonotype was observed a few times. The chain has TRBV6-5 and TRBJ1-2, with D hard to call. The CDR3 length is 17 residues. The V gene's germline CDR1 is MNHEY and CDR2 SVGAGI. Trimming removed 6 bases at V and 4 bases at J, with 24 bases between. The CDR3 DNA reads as TGTGCCAGCAGACTAACAGAAACCACCTATTACAGCTATGGCTACACCTTC. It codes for CASRLTETTYYSYGYTF.

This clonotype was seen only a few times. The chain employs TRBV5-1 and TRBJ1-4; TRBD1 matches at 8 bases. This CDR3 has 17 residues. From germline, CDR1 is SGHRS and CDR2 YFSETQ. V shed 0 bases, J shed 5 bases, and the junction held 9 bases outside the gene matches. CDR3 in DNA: TGCGCCAGCAGCTTGGGGACCGGGACAGGCATGAATGAAAAACTGTTTTTT. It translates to CASSLGTGTGMNEKLFF. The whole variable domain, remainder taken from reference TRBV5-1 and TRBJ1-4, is KAGVTQTPRYLIKTRGQQVTLSCSPISGHRSVSWYQQTPGQGLQFLFEYFSETQRNKGNFPGRFSGRQFSNSRSEMNVSTLELGDSALYLCASSLGTGTGMNEKLFFGSGTQLSVL.

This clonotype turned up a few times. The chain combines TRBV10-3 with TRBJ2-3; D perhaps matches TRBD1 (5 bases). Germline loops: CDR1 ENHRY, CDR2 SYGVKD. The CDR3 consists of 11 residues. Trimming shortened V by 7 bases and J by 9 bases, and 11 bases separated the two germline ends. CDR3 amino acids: CAINDRATQYF. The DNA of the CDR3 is TGTGCCATCAATGACAGAGCCACGCAGTATTTT.

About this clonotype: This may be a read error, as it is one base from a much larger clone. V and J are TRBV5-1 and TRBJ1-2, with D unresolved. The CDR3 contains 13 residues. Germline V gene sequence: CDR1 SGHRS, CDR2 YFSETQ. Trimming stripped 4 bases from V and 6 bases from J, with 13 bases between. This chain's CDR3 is CASSRTVNHGYTF. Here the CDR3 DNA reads TGCGCCAGCAGCCGAACAGTAAACCATGGCTACACCTTC.

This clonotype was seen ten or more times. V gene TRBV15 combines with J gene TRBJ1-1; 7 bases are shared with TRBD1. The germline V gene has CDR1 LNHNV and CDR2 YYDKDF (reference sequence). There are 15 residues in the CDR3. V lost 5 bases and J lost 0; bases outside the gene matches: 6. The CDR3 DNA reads TGTGCCACCAGCGGGGAACAGGGGATGAACACTGAAGCTTTCTTT. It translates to CATSGEQGMNTEAFF. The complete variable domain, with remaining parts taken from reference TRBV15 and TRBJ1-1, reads DAMVIQNPRYQVTQFGKPVTLSCSQTLNHNVMYWYQQKSSQAPKLLFHYYDKDFNNEADTPDNFQSRRPNTSFCFLDIRSPGLGDTAMYLCATSGEQGMNTEAFFGQGTRLTVV.

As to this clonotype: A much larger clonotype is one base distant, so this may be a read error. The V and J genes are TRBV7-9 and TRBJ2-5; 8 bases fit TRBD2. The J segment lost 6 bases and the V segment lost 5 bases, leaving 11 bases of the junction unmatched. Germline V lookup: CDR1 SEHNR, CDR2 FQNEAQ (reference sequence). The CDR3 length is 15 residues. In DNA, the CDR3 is TGTGCCAGCAGCGGATCCGGACTAGCCGGGAAGACCCAGTACTTC. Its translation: CASSGSGLAGKTQYF.

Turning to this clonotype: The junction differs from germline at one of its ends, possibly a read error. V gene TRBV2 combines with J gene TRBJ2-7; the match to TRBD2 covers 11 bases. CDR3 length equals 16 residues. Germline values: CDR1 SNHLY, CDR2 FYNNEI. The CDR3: CASSHGTSGPNYEQYF. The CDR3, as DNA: TGCGCCAGCAGTCATGGGACTAGCGGACCGAACTACGAGCAGTACTTC.

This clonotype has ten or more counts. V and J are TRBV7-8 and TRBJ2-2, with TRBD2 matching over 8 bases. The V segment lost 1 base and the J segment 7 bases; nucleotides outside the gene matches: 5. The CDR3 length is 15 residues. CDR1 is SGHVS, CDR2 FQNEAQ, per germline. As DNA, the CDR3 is TGTGCCAGCAGCTTAGACCGGGGGGGAGTCGGGGAGCTGTTTTTT. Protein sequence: CASSLDRGGVGELFF.

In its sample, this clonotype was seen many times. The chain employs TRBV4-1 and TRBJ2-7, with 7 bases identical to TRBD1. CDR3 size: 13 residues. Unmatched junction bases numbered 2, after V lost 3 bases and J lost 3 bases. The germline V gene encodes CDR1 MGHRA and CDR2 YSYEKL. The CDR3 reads CASSQGQIYEQYF. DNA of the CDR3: TGCGCCAGCAGCCAGGGACAGATCTACGAGCAGTACTTC.

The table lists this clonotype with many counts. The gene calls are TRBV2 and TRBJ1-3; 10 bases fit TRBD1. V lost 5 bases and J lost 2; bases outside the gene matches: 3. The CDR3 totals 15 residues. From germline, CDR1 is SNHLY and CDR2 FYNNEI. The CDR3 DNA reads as TGTGCCAGCAGTCCGGGACAGGGGACTGGAAACACCATATATTTT. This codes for CASSPGQGTGNTIYF. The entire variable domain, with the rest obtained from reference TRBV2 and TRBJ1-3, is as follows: EPEVTQTPSHQVTQMGQEVILRCVPISNHLYFYWYRQILGQKVEFLVSFYNNEISEKSEIFDDQFSVERPDGSNFTLKIRSTKLEDSAMYFCASSPGQGTGNTIYFGEGSWLTVV.

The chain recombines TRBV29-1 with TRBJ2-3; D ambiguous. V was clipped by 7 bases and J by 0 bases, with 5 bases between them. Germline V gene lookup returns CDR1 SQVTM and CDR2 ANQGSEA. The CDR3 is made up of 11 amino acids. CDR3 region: CSADSTDTQYF. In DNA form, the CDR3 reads TGCAGCGCCGACAGCACAGATACGCAGTATTTT.

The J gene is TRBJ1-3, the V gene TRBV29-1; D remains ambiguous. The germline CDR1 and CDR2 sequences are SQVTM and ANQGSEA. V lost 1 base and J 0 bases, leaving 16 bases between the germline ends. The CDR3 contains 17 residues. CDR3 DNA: TGCAGCGTTGAAGTATCAAGTGGAACGAGCTCTGGAAACACCATATATTTT. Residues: CSVEVSSGTSSGNTIYF.

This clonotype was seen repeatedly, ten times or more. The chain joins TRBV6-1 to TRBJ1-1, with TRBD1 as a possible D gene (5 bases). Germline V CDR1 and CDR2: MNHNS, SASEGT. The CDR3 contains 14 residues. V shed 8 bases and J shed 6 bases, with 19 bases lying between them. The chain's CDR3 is CASFLREDLSEAFF. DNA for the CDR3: TGTGCCAGCTTCCTCAGGGAGGATCTCTCTGAAGCTTTCTTT.

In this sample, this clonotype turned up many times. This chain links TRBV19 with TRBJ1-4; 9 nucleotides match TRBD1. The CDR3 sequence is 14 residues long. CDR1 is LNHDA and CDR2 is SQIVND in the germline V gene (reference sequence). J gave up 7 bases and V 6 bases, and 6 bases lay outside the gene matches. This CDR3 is CASSRGTGSEKLFF. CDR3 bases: TGTGCCAGTAGCCGCGGGACAGGGTCTGAAAAACTGTTTTTT.

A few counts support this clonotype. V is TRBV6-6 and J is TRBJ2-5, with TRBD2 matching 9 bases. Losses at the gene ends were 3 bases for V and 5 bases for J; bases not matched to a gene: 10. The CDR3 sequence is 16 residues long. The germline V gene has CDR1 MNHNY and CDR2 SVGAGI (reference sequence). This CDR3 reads CASSYGGGGTGETQYF. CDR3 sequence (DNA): TGTGCCAGCAGTTATGGCGGGGGGGGCACGGGGGAGACCCAGTACTTC.

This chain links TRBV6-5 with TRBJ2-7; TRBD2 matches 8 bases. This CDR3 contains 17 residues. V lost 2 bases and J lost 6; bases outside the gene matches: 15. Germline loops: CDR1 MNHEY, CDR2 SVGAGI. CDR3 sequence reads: CASSYDRTGLVTGEQYF. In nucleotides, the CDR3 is TGTGCCAGCAGTTACGACAGAACGGGACTAGTGACGGGCGAGCAGTACTTC.

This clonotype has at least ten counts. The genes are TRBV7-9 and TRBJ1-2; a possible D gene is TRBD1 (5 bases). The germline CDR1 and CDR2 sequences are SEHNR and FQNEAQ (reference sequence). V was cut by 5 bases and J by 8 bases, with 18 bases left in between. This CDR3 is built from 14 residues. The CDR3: CASSPRLGLLGYTF. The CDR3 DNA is TGTGCCAGCAGCCCCCGTCTGGGGCTCCTGGGCTACACCTTC.

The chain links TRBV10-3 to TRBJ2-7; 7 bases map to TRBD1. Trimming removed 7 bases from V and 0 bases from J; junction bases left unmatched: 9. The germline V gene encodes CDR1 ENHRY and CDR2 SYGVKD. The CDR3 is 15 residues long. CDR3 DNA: TGTGCCATCACCCCGGGACAGACGAGCTCCTACGAGCAGTACTTC. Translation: CAITPGQTSSYEQYF.

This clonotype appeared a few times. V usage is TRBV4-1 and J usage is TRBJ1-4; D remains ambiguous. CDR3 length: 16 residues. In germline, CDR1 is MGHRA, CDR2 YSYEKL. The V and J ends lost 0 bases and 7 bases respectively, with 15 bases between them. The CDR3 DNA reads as TGCGCCAGCAGCCAAGAAAAGGGCACGGTGGGTGAAAAACTGTTTTTT. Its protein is CASSQEKGTVGEKLFF.

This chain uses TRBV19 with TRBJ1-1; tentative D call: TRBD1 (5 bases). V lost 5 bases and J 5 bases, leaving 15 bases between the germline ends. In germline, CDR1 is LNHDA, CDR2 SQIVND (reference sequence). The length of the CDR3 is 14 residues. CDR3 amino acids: CASSPGTRVTEAFF. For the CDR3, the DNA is TGTGCCAGTAGTCCGGGGACCAGGGTAACTGAAGCTTTCTTT.

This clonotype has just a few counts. The CDR3 sequence: CASSSPGAQYF. The CDR3, as DNA: TGTGCCAGCAGTTCCCCTGGGGCCCAGTACTTC. The chain carries TRBV12-3 or TRBV12-4 and TRBJ2-5, with D uncertain. Trimming removed 4 bases at V and 9 bases at J, with 9 bases between. The CDR3 has 11 residues.

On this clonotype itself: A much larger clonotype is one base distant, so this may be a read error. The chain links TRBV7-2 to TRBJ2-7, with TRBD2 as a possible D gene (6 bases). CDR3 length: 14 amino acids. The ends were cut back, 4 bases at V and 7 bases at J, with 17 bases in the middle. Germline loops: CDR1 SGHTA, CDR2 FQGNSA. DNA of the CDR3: TGTGCCAGCAGCTCAGGATTGCAGGGAGGAGAGCAGTACTTC. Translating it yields CASSSGLQGGEQYF.

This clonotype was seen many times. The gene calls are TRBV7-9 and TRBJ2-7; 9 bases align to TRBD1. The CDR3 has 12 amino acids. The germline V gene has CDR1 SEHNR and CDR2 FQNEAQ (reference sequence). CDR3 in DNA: TGTCTCGGGACAGGGATAACCGACGAGCAGTACTTC. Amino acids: CLGTGITDEQYF.